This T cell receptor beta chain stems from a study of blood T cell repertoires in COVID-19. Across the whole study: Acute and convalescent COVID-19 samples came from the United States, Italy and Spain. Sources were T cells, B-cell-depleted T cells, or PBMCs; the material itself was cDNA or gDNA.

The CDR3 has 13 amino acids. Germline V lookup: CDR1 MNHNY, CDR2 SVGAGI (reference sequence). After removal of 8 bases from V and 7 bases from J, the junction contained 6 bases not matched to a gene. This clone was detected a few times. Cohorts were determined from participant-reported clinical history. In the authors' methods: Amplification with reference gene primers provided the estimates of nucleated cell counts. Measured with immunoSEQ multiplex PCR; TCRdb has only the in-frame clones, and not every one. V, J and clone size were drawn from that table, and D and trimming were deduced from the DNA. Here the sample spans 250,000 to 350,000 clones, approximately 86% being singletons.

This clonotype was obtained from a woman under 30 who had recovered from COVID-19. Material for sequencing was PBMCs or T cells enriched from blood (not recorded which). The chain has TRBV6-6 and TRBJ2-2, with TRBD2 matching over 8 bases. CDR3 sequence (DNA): TGTGCCAGCTCCGAGCGGGAGCACGGGGAGCTGTTTTTT. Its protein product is CASSEREHGELFF.